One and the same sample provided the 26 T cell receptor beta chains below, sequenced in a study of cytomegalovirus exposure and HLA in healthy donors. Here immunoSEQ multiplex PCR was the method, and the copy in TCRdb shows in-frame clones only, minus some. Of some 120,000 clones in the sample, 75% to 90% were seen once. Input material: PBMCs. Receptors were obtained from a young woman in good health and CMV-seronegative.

The CDR3 reads CASRKDRARTEAFF. The CDR3, as DNA: TGTGCCAGCAGAAAGGACAGGGCGAGAACTGAAGCTTTCTTT. The chain combines TRBV6-5 with TRBJ1-1; 8 bases are a match to TRBD1. Unmatched junction bases numbered 8, after V lost 6 bases and J lost 5 bases. The CDR3 consists of 14 residues. Germline lookup yields CDR1 MNHEY and CDR2 SVGAGI.

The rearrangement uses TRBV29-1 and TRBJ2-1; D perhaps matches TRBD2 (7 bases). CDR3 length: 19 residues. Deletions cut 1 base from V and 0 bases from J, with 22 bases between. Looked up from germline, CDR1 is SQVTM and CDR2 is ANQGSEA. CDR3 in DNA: TGCAGCGTTGAAGGGTTGGGAGGGGGAGGGCTGAGCTCCTACAATGAGCAGTTCTTC. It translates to CSVEGLGGGGLSSYNEQFF.

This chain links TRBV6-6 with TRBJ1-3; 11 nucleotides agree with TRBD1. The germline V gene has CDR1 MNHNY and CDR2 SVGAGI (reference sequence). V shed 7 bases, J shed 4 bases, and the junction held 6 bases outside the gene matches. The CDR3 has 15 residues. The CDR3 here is CASTPGTGGGNTIYF. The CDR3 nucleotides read TGTGCCAGCACCCCGGGGACAGGGGGAGGAAACACCATATATTTT.

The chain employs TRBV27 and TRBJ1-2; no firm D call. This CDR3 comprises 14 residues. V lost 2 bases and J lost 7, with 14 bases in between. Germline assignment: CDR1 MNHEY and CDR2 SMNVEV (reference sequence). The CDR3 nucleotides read TGTGCCAGCAGTTTAGGAGCGGAGGGCTCTGGCTACACCTTC. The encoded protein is CASSLGAEGSGYTF.

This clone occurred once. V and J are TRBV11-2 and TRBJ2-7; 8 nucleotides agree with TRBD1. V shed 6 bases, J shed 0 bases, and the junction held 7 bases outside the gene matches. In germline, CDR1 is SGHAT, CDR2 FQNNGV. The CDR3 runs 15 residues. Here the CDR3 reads CASSRRQGRSYEQYF. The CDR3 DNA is TGTGCCAGCAGTCGCCGACAGGGGCGCTCCTACGAGCAGTACTTC.

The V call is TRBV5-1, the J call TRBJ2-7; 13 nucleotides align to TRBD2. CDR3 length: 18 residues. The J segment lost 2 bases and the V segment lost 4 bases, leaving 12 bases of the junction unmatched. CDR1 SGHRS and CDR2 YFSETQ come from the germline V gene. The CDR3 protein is CASSGGLAGEWGPYEQYF. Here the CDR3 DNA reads TGCGCCAGCAGCGGAGGACTAGCGGGAGAGTGGGGTCCCTACGAGCAGTACTTC. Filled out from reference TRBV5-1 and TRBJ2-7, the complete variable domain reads KAGVTQTPRYLIKTRGQQVTLSCSPISGHRSVSWYQQTPGQGLQFLFEYFSETQRNKGNFPGRFSGRQFSNSRSEMNVSTLELGDSALYLCASSGGLAGEWGPYEQYFGPGTRLTVT.

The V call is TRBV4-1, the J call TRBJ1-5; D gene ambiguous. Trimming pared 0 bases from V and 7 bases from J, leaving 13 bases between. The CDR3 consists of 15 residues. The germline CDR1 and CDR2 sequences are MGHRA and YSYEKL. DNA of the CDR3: TGCGCCAGCAGCCAAGATTTCAGTCTAGGACAGCCCCAGCATTTT. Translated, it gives CASSQDFSLGQPQHF.

CDR3 sequence (DNA): TGTGCCAGCAGCCCAACGGGCTACGAGCAGTACTTC. It is translated as CASSPTGYEQYF. The chain has TRBV2 and TRBJ2-7; no firm D call. The ends were cut back, 6 bases at V and 3 bases at J, with 9 bases in the middle. The germline CDR1 and CDR2 sequences are SNHLY and FYNNEI. The CDR3 is 12 residues long.

The CDR3 sequence: CASSLVWATDTQYF. The CDR3 coding sequence is TGTGCCAGCAGCTTAGTTTGGGCCACAGATACGCAGTATTTT. V and J are TRBV7-9 and TRBJ2-3; no firm D call. There are 14 residues in the CDR3. The germline V gene encodes CDR1 SEHNR and CDR2 FQNEAQ (reference sequence). The V and J ends lost 1 base and 2 bases respectively, with 7 bases between them.

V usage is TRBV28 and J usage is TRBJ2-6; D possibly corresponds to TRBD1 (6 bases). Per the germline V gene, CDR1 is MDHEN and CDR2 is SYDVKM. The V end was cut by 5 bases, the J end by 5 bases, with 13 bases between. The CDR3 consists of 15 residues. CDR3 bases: TGTGCCAGCAGTGCAGGGGCAAATAGGGCCAACGTCCTGACTTTC. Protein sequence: CASSAGANRANVLTF.

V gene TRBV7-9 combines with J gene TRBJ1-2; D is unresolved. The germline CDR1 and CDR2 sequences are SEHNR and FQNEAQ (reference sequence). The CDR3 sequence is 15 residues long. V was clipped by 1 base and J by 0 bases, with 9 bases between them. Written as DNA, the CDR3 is TGTGCCAGCAGCTTAGAAGCAAATACTAACTATGGCTACACCTTC. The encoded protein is CASSLEANTNYGYTF.

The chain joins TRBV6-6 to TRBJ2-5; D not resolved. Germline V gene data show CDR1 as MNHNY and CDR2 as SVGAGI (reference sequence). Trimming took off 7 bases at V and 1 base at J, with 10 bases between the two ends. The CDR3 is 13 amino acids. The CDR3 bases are TGTGCCAGCAATTTACTCGTCCAAGAGACCCAGTACTTC. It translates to CASNLLVQETQYF.

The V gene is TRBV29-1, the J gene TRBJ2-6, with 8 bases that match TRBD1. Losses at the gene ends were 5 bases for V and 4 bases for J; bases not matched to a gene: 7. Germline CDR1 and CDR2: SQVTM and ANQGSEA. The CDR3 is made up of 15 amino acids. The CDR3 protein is CSVSDRASGANVLTF. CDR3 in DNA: TGCAGCGTTTCGGACAGGGCTTCGGGGGCCAACGTCCTGACTTTC.

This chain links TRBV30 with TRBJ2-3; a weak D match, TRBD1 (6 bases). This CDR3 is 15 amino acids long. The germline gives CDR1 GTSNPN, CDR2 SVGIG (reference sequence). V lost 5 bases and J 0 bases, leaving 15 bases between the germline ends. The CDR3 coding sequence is TGTGCCTGGGGACGAACAGGGCTTAGCACAGATACGCAGTATTTT. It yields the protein CAWGRTGLSTDTQYF.

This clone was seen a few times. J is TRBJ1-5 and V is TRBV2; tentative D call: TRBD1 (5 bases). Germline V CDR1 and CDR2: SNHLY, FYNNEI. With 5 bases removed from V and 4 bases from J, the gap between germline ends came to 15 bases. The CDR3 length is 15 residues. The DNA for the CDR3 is TGTGCCAGCAGTAACCACCCCGGGGGTAATCAGCCCCAGCATTTT. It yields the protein CASSNHPGGNQPQHF.

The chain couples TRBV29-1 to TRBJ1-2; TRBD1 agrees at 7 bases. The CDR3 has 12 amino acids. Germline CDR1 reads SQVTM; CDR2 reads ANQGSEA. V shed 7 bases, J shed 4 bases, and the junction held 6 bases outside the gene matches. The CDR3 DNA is TGCAGCGCTGGGACAGCAAGCTATGGCTACACCTTC. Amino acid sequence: CSAGTASYGYTF.

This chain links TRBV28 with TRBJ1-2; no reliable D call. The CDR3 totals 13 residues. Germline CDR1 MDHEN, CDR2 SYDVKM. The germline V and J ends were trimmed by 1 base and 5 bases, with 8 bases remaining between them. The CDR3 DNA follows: TGTGCCAGCAGTTTATTATCGCGATATGGCTACACCTTC. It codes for CASSLLSRYGYTF.

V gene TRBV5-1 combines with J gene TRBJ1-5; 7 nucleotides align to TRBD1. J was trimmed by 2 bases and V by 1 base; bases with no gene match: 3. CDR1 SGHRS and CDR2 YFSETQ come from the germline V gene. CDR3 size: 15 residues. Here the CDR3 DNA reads TGCGCCAGCAGCTTGACAGGGGCGGGCAATCAGCCCCAGCATTTT. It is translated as CASSLTGAGNQPQHF.

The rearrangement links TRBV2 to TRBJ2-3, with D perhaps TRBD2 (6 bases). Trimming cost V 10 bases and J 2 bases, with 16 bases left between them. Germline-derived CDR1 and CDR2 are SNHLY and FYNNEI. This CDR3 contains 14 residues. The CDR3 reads CATQLAGPTDTQYF. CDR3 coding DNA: TGTGCCACCCAGTTGGCGGGACCCACAGATACGCAGTATTTT.

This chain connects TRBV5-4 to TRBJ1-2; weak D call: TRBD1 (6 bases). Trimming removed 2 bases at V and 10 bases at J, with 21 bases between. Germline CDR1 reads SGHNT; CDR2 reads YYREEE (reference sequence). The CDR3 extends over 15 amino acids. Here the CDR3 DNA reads TGTGCCAGCAGCTTCGCTGGGGGGGGCTTGGGTGACTACACCTTC. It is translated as CASSFAGGGLGDYTF.

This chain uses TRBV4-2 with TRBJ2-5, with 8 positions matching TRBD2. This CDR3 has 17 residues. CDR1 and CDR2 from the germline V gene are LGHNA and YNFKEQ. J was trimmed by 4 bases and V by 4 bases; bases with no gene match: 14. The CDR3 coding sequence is TGTGCCAGCAGCCCTGCGGGGTTCGCGGGAGGAGGAGAGACCCAGTACTTC. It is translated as CASSPAGFAGGGETQYF.

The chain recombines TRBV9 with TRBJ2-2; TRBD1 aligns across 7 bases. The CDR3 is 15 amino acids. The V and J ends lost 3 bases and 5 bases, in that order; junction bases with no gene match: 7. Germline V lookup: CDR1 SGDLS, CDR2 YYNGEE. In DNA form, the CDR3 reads TGTGCCAGCAGCGCCCCGGGACAGATAACCGGGGAGCTGTTTTTT. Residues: CASSAPGQITGELFF.

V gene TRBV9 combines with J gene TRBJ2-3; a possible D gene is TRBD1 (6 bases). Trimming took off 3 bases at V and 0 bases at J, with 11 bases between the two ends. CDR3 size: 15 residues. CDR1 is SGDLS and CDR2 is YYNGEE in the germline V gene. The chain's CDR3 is CASSGGGTSTDTQYF. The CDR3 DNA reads TGTGCCAGCAGCGGAGGGGGTACTAGCACAGATACGCAGTATTTT.

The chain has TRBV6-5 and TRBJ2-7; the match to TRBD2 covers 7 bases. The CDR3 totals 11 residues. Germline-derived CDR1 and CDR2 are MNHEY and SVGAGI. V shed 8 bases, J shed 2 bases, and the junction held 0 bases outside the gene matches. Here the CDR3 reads CASGGAYEQYF. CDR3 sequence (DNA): TGTGCCAGCGGGGGGGCCTACGAGCAGTACTTC.

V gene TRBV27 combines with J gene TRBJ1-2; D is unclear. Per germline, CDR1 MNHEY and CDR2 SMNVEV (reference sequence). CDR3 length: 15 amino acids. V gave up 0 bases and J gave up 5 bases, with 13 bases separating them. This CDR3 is CASSLSGQVLYGYTF. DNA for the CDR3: TGTGCCAGCAGTTTATCGGGTCAGGTCCTTTATGGCTACACCTTC.

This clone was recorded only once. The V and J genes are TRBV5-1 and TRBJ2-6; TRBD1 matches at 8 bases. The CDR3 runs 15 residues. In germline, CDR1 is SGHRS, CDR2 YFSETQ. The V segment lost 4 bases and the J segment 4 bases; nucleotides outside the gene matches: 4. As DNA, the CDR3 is TGCGCCAGCAGCCAGGGGGCTTCAGGGGCCAACGTCCTGACTTTC. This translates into CASSQGASGANVLTF.